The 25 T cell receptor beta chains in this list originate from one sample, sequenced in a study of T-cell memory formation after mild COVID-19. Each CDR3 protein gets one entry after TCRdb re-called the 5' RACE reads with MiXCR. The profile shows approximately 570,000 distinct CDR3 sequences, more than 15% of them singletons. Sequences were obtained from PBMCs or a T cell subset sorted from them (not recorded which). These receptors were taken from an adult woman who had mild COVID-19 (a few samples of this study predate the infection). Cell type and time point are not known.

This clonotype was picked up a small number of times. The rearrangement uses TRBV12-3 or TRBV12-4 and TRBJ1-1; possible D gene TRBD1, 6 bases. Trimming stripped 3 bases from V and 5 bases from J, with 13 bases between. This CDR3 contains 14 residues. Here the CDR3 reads CASSLGGDGTEAFF. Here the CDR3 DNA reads TGTGCCAGCAGTTTGGGGGGCGATGGGACTGAAGCTTTCTTT.

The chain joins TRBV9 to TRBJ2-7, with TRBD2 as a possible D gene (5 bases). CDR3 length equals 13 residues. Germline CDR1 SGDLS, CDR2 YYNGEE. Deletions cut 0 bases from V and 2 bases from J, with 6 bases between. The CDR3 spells CASSVGETYEQYF. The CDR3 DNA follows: TGTGCCAGCAGCGTAGGGGAGACCTACGAGCAGTACTTC.

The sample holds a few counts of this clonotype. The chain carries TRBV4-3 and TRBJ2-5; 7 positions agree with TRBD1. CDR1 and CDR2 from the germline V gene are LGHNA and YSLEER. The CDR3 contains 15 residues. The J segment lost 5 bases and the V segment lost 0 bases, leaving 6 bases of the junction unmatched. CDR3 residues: CASSQDTSRGETQYF. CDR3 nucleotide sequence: TGCGCCAGCAGCCAAGACACCTCCAGGGGGGAGACCCAGTACTTC.

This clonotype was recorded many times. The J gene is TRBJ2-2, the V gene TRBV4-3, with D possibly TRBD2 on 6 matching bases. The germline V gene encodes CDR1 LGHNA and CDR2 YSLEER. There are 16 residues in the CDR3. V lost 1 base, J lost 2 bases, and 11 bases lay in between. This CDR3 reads CASSQGRDFNTGELFF. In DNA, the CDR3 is TGCGCCAGCAGCCAAGGACGGGACTTCAACACCGGGGAGCTGTTTTTT.

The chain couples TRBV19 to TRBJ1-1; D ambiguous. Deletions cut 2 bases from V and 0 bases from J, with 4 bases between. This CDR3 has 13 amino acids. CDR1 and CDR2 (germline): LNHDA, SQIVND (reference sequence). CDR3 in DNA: TGTGCCAGTAGTATAAAAGTGAACACTGAAGCTTTCTTT. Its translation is CASSIKVNTEAFF.

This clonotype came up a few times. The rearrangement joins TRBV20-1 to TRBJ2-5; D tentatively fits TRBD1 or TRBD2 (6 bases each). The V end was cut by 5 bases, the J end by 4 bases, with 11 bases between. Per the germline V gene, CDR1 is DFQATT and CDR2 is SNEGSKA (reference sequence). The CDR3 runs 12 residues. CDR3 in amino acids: CSAPRGPETQYF. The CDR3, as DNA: TGCAGTGCTCCCCGGGGGCCAGAGACCCAGTACTTC.

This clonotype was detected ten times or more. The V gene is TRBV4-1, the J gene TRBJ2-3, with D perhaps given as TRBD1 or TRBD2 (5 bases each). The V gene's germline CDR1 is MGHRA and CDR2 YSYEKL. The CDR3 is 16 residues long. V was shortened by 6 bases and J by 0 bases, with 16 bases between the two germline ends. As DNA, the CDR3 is TGCGCCAGCAGTCATCGAGGGGAAACTAGCACAGATACGCAGTATTTT. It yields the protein CASSHRGETSTDTQYF.

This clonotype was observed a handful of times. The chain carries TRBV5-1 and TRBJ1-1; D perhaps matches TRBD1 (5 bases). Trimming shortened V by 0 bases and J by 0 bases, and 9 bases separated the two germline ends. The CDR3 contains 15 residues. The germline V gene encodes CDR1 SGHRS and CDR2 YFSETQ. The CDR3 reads CASSLGRDVNTEAFF. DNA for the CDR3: TGCGCCAGCAGCTTGGGGAGGGACGTGAACACTGAAGCTTTCTTT.

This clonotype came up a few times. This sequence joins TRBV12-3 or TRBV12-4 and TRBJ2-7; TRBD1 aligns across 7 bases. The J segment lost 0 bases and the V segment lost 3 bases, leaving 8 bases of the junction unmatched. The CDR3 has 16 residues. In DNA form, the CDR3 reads TGTGCCAGCAGTTTTATTGCGGCAGGGGGCTCCTACGAGCAGTACTTC. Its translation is CASSFIAAGGSYEQYF.

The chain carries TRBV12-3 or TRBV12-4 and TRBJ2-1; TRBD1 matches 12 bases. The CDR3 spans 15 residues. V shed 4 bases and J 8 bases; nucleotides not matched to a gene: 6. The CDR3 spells CASSYGTGGSHEQFF. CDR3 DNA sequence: TGTGCCAGCAGTTATGGGACAGGGGGCAGCCATGAGCAGTTCTTC.

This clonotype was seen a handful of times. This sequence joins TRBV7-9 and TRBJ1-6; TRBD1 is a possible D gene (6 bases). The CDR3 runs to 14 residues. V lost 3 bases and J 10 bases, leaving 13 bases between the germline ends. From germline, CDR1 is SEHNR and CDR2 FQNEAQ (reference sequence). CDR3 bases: TGTGCCAGCAGCTTGGTCAGGGGAGCCTCACCCCTCCACTTT. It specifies CASSLVRGASPLHF.

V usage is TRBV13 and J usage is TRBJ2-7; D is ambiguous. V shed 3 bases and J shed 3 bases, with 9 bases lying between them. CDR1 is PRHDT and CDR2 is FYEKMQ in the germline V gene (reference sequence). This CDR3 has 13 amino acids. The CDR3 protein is CASSFRRNYEQYF. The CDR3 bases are TGTGCCAGCAGCTTTCGGAGAAACTACGAGCAGTACTTC.

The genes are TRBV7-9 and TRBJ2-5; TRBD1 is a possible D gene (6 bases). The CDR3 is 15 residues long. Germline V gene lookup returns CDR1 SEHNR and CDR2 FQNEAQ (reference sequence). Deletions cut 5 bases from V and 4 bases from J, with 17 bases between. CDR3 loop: CASSTPTGSAETQYF. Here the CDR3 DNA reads TGTGCCAGCAGCACCCCGACAGGCTCGGCAGAGACCCAGTACTTC.

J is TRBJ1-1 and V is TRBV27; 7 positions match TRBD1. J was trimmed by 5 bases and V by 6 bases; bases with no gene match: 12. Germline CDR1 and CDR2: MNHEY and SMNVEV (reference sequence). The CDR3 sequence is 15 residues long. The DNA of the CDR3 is TGTGCCAGCAGCCTATACAGGGGCGGGAGGACTGAAGCTTTCTTT. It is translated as CASSLYRGGRTEAFF.

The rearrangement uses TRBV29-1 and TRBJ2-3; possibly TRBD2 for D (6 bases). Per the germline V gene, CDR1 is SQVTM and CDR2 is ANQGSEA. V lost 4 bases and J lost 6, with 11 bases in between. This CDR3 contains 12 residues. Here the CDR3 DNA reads TGCAGCGTTGGGACGGGGGTTGATACGCAGTATTTT. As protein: CSVGTGVDTQYF.

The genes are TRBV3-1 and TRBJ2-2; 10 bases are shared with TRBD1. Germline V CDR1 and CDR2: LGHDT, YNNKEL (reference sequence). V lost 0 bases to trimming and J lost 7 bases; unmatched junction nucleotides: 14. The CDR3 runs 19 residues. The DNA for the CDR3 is TGTGCCAGCAGCCAAGATAATATTTGGGACAGGGGAAGGTTCGGGGAGCTGTTTTTT. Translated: CASSQDNIWDRGRFGELFF.

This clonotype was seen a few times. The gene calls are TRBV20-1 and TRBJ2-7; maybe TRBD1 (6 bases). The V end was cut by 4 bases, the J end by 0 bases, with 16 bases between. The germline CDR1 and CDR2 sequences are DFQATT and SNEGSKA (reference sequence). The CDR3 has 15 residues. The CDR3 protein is CSANARTVHSYEQYF. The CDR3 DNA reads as TGCAGTGCTAACGCACGGACAGTTCACTCCTACGAGCAGTACTTC.

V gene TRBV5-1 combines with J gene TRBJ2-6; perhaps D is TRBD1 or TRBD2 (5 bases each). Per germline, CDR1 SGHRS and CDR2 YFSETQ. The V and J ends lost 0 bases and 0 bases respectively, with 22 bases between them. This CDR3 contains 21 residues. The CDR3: CASSLVWQGVSLASGANVLTF. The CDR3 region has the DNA TGCGCCAGCAGCTTGGTGTGGCAGGGAGTTTCCCTAGCCTCTGGGGCCAACGTCCTGACTTTC.

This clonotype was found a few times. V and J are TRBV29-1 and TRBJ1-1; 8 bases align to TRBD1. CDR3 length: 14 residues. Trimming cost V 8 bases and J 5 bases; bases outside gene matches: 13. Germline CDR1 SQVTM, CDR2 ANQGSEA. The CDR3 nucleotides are TGCAGCACGCGTGCCACAGGGGGAGGGACTGAAGCTTTCTTT. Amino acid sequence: CSTRATGGGTEAFF.

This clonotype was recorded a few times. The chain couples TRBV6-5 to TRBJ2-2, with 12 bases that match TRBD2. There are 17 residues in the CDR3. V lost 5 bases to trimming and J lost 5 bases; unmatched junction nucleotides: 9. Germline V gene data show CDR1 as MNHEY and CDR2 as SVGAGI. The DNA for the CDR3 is TGTGCCAGCAGTATGACTAGCGGGGGCACCTTAACCGGGGAGCTGTTTTTT. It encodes CASSMTSGGTLTGELFF.

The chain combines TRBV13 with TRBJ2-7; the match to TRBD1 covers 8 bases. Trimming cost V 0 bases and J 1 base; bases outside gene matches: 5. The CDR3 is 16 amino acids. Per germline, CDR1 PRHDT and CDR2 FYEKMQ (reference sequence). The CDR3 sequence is CASSLGDRERSYEQYF. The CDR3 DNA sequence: TGTGCCAGCAGCTTAGGGGACAGGGAGCGGTCCTACGAGCAGTACTTC.

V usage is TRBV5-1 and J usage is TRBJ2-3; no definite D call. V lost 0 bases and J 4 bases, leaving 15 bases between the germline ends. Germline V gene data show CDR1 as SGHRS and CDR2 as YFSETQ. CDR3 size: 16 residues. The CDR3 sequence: CASSLGIPIGPDTQYF. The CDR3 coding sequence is TGCGCCAGCAGCTTGGGGATTCCTATCGGTCCAGATACGCAGTATTTT.

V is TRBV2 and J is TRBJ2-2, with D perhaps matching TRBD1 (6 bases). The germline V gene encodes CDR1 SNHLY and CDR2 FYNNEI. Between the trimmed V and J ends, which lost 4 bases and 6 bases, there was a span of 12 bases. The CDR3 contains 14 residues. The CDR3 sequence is CASSVYRDPGELFF. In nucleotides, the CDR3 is TGTGCCAGCAGTGTCTACAGGGACCCCGGGGAGCTGTTTTTT.

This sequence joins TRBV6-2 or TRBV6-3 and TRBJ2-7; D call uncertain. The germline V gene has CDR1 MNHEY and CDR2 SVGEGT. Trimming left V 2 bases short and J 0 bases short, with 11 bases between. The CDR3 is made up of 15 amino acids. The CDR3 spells CASSYMAEHSYEQYF. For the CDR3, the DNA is TGTGCCAGCAGTTACATGGCGGAGCACTCCTACGAGCAGTACTTC.

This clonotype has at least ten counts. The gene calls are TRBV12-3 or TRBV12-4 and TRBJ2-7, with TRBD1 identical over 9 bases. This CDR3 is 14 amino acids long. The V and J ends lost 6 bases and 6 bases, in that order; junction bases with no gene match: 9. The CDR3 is CASSQQGASGEQYF. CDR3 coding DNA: TGTGCCAGCAGCCAACAGGGGGCGTCTGGCGAGCAGTACTTC.